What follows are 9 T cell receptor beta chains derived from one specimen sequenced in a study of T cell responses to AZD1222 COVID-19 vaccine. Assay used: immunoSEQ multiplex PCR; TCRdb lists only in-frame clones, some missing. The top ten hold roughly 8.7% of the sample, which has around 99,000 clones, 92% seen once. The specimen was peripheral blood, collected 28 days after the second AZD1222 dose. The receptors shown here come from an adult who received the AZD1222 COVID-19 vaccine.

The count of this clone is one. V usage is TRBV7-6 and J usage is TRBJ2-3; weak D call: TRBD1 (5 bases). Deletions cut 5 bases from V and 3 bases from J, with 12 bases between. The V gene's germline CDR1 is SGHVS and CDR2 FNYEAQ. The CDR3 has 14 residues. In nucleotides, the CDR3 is TGTGCCAGCAGCCCCAGGGTGGATACAGATACGCAGTATTTT. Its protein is CASSPRVDTDTQYF.

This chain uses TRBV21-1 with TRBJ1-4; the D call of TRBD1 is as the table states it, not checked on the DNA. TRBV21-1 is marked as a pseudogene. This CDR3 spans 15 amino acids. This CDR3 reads CASSVPGQGNEKLFF. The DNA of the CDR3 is TGTGCCAGCAGCGTCCCGGGACAGGGTAATGAAAAACTGTTTTTT.

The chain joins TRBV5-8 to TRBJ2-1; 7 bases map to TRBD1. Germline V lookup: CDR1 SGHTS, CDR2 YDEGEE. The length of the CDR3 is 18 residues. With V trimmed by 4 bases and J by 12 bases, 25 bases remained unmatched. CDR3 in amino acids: CASSHGTAMYPLMSGQFF. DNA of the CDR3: TGTGCCAGCAGCCACGGGACAGCCATGTACCCCCTTATGAGTGGGCAGTTCTTC.

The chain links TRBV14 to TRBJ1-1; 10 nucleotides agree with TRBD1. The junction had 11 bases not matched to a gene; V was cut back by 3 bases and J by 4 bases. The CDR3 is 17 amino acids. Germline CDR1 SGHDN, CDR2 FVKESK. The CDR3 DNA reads TGTGCCAGCAGCCAGCGGGACAGGGGTATCGGGGTCACTGAAGCTTTCTTT. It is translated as CASSQRDRGIGVTEAFF.

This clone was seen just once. The CDR3 sequence is CAWSGGFGTTEAFF. Here the CDR3 DNA reads TGTGCCTGGAGTGGGGGGTTCGGGACCACTGAAGCTTTCTTT. V usage is TRBV30 and J usage is TRBJ1-1; D perhaps matches TRBD1 (5 bases). CDR1 GTSNPN and CDR2 SVGIG come from the germline V gene (reference sequence). Trimming pared 1 base from V and 4 bases from J, leaving 13 bases between. This CDR3 spans 14 amino acids.

CDR3 loop: CASTWGSGTEAFF. In nucleotides, the CDR3 is TGTGCCAGCACTTGGGGGAGCGGAACTGAAGCTTTCTTT. This chain connects TRBV2 to TRBJ1-1, with a weak D call TRBD1 (5 bases). Trimming took off 7 bases at V and 5 bases at J, with 14 bases between the two ends. Per the germline V gene, CDR1 is SNHLY and CDR2 is FYNNEI. CDR3 length: 13 residues.

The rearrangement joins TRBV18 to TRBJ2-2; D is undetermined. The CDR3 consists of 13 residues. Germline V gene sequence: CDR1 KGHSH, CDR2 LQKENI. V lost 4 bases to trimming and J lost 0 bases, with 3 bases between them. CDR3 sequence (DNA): TGTGCCAGCTCACGAGCGAACACCGGGGAGCTGTTTTTT. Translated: CASSRANTGELFF.

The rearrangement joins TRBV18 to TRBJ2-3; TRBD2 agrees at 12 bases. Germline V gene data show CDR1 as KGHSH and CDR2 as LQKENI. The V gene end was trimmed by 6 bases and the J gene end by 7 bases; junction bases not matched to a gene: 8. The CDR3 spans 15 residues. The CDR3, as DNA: TGTGCCAGCTCGCGTACTAGCGGGGGGCAATATACGCAGTATTTT. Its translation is CASSRTSGGQYTQYF.

CDR3: CASSQGDITGELFF. The CDR3 DNA reads TGTGCCAGCAGCCAGGGGGACATCACCGGGGAGCTGTTTTTT. The V call is TRBV27, the J call TRBJ2-2; 7 bases match TRBD1. J lost 4 bases, V lost 6 bases, and 5 bases had no gene match. The CDR3 extends over 14 amino acids. Germline values: CDR1 MNHEY, CDR2 SMNVEV (reference sequence).